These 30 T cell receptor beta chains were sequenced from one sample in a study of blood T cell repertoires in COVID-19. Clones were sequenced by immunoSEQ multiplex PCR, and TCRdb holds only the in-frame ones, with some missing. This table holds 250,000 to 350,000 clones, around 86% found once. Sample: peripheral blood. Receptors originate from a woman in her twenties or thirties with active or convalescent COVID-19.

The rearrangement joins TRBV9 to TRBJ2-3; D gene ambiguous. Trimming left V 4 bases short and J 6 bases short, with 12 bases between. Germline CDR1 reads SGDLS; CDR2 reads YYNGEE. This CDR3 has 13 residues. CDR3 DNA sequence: TGTGCCAGCAGCCGACTCCCCTCCGATACGCAGTATTTT. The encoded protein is CASSRLPSDTQYF.

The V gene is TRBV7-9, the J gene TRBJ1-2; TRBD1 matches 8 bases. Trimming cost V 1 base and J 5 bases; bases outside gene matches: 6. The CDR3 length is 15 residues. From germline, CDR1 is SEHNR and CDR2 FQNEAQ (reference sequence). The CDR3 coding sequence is TGTGCCAGCAGCTTAGTCGACAGGGGAGGGTATGGCTACACCTTC. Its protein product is CASSLVDRGGYGYTF.

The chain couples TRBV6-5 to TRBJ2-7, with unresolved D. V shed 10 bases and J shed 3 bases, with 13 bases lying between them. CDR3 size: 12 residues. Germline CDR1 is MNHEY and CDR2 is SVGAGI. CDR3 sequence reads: CATNRRYYEQYF. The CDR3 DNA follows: TGTGCCACCAACAGACGGTACTACGAGCAGTACTTC.

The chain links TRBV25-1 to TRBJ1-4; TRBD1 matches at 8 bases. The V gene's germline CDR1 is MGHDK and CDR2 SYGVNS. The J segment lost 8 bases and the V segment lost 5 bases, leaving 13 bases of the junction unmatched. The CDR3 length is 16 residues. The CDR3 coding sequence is TGTGCCAGCAGTAAAACCTGGGCAGGGGGCGAGGAAAAACTGTTTTTT. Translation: CASSKTWAGGEEKLFF. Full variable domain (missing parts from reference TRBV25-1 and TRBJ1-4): EADIYQTPRYLVIGTGKKITLECSQTMGHDKMYWYQQDPGMELHLIHYSYGVNSTEKGDLSSESTVSRIRTEHFPLTLESARPSHTSQYLCASSKTWAGGEEKLFFGSGTQLSVL.

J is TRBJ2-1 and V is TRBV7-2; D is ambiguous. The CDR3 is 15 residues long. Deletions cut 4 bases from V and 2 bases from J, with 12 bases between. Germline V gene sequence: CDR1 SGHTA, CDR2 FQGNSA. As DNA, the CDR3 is TGTGCCAGCAGCTCGTCCGGGTCCCCCTACAATGAGCAGTTCTTC. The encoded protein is CASSSSGSPYNEQFF.

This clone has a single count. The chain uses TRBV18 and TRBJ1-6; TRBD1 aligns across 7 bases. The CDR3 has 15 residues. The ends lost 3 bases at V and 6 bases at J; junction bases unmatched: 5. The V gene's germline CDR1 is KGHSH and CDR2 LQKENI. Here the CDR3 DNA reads TGTGCCAGCTCACCCTTAAACAGGGGTAATTCACCCCTCCACTTT. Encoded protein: CASSPLNRGNSPLHF.

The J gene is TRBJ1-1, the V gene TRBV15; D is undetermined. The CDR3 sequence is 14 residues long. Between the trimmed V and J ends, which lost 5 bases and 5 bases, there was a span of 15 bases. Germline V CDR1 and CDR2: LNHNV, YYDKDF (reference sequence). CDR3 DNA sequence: TGTGCCACCAGCCCCATATATGGAGGGACTGAAGCTTTCTTT. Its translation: CATSPIYGGTEAFF.

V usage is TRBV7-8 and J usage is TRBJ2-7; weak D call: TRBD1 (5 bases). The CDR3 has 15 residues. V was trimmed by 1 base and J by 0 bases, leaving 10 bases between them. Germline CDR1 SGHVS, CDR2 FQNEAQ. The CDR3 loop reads CASSLDRTISYEQYF. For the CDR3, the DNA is TGTGCCAGCAGCTTAGACCGGACAATCTCCTACGAGCAGTACTTC.

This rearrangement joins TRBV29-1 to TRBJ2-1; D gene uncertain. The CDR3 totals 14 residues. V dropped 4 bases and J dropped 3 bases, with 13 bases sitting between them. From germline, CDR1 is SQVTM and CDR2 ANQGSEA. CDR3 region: CSVGESGIYNEQFF. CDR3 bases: TGCAGCGTTGGCGAATCGGGTATCTACAATGAGCAGTTCTTC.

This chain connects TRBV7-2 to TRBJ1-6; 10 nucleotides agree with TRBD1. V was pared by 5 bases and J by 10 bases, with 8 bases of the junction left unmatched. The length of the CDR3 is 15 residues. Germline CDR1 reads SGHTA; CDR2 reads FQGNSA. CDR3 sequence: CASSRDRGFYSPLHF. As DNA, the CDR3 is TGTGCCAGCAGCCGGGACAGGGGATTTTACTCACCCCTCCACTTT. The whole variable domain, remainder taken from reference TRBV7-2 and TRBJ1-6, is GAGVSQSPSNKVTEKGKDVELRCDPISGHTALYWYRQSLGQGLEFLIYFQGNSAPDKSGLPSDRFSAERTGGSVSTLTIQRTQQEDSAVYLCASSRDRGFYSPLHFGNGTRLTVT.

The CDR3: CASSLAIRAAGELFF. DNA for the CDR3: TGTGCCAGCAGCTTAGCGATCAGGGCAGCCGGGGAGCTGTTTTTT. This sequence joins TRBV7-2 and TRBJ2-2; D is perhaps TRBD1 (5 bases). Germline assignment: CDR1 SGHTA and CDR2 FQGNSA. V shed 0 bases and J shed 6 bases, with 11 bases lying between them. CDR3 length: 15 amino acids.

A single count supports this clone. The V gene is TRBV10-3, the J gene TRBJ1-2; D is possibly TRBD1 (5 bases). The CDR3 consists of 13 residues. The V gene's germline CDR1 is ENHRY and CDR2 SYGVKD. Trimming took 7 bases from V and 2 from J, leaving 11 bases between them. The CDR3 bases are TGTGCCATCACCCAAGACAGAAACTATGGCTACACCTTC. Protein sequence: CAITQDRNYGYTF.

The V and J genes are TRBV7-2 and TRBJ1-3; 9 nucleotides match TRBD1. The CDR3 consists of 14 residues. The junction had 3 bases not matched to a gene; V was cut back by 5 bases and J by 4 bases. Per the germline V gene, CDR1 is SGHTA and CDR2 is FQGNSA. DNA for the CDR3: TGTGCCAGCAGCCCTGGGACAGGGGGAAACACCATATATTTT. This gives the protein CASSPGTGGNTIYF. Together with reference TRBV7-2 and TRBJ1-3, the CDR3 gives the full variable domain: GAGVSQSPSNKVTEKGKDVELRCDPISGHTALYWYRQSLGQGLEFLIYFQGNSAPDKSGLPSDRFSAERTGGSVSTLTIQRTQQEDSAVYLCASSPGTGGNTIYFGEGSWLTVV.

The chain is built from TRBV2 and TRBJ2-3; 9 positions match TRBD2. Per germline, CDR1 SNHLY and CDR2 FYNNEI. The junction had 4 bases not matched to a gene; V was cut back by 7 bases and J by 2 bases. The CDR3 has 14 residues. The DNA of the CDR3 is TGTGCCAGCACCGGGACTAGCCTCACAGATACGCAGTATTTT. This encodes CASTGTSLTDTQYF.

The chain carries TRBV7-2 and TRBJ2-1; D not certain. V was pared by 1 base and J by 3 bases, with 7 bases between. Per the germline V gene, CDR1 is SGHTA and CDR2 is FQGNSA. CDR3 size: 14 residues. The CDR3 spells CASSLGRSYNEQFF. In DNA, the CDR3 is TGTGCCAGCAGCTTAGGTCGCAGCTACAATGAGCAGTTCTTC.

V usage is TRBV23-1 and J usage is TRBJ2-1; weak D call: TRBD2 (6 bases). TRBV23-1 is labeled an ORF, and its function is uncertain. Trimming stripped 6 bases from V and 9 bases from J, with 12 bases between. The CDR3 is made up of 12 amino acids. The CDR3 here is CASRGGRGEQFF. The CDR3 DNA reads TGCGCCAGCAGGGGGGGACGGGGTGAGCAGTTCTTC.

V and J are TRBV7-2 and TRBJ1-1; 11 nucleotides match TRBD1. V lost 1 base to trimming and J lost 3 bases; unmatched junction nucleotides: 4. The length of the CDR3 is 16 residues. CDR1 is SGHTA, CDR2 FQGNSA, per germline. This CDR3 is CASSLVGTGGHTEAFF. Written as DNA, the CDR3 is TGTGCCAGCAGCTTAGTTGGGACAGGGGGACACACTGAAGCTTTCTTT.

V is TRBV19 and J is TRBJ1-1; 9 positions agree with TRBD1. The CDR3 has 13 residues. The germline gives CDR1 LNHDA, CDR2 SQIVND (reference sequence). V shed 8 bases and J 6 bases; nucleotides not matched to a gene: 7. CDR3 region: CASEDRGSAEAFF. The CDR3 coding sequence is TGTGCCAGTGAAGACAGGGGGTCTGCTGAAGCTTTCTTT.

DNA of the CDR3: TGTGCCAGCAGTGATGGGGCCGGAAACACCATATATTTT. It yields the protein CASSDGAGNTIYF. The chain uses TRBV6-1 and TRBJ1-3, with D maybe TRBD1 (5 bases). V was cut by 3 bases and J by 4 bases, with 7 bases left in between. Looked up from germline, CDR1 is MNHNS and CDR2 is SASEGT. This CDR3 is 13 amino acids long.

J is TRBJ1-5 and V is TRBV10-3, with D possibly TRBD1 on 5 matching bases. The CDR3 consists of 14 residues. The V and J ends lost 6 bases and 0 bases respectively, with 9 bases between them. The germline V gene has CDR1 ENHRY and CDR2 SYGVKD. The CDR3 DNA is TGTGCCATCAGAGGGGAAGGTAGCAATCAGCCCCAGCATTTT. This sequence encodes CAIRGEGSNQPQHF.

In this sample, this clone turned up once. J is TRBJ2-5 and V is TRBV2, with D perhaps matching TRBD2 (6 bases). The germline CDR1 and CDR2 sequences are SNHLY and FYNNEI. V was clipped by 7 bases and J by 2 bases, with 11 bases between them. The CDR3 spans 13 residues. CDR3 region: CASNGGRQETQYF. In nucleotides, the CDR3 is TGTGCCAGCAACGGGGGAAGACAAGAGACCCAGTACTTC.

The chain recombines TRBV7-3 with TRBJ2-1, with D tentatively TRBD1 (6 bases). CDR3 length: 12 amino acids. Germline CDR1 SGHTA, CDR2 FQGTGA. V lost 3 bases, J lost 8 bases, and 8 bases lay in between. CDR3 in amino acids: CASSLSGDEQFF. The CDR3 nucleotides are TGTGCCAGCAGCTTGTCAGGGGATGAGCAGTTCTTC. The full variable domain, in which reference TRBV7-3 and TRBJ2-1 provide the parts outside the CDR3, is GAGVSQTPSNKVTEKGKYVELRCDPISGHTALYWYRQSLGQGPEFLIYFQGTGAADDSGLPNDRFFAVRPEGSVSTLKIQRTERGDSAVYLCASSLSGDEQFFGPGTRLTVL.

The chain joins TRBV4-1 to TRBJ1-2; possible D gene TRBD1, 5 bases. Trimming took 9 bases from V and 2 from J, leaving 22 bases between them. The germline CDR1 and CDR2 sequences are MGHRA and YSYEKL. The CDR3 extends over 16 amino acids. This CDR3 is CASQPGGVIANYGYTF. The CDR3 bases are TGCGCCAGTCAACCGGGGGGAGTGATCGCCAACTATGGCTACACCTTC.

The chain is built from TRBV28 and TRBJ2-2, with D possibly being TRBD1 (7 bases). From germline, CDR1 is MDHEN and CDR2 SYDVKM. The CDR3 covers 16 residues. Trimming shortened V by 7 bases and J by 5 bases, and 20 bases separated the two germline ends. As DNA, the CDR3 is TGTGCCAGCATTGGGCACGGAGGGGGCAATACCGGGGAGCTGTTTTTT. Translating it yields CASIGHGGGNTGELFF.

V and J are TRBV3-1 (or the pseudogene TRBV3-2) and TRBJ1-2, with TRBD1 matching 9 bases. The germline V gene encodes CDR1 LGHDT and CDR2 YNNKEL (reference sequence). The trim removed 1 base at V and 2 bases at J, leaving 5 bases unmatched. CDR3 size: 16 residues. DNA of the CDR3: TGTGCCAGCAGCCAAGGGACAGGGGTGGTAAACTATGGCTACACCTTC. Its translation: CASSQGTGVVNYGYTF.

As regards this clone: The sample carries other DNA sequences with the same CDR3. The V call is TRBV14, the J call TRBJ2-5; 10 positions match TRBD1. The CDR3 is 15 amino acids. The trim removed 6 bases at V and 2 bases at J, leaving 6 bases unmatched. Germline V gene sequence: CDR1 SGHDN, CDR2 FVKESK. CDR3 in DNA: TGTGCCAGCAGTCGTGACAGGGGGCGGCAAGAGACCCAGTACTTC. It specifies CASSRDRGRQETQYF.

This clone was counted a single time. DNA for the CDR3: TGTGCCAGCAGGGAGGGGGTCGGGACAGGGAATGGCTACACCTTC. Translated, it gives CASREGVGTGNGYTF. V and J are TRBV11-2 and TRBJ1-2, with 9 nucleotides matching TRBD1. The junction had 11 bases not matched to a gene; V was cut back by 6 bases and J by 6 bases. Germline V gene lookup returns CDR1 SGHAT and CDR2 FQNNGV. The CDR3 totals 15 residues.

CDR3 bases: TGTGCCAGCAGCCAAGCGACAGGGGTTTCACCCCTCCACTTT. Its protein product is CASSQATGVSPLHF. This chain joins TRBV14 and TRBJ1-6; 8 nucleotides agree with TRBD1. The ends lost 1 base at V and 9 bases at J; junction bases unmatched: 2. This CDR3 is built from 14 residues. Germline V gene sequence: CDR1 SGHDN, CDR2 FVKESK.

CDR3 DNA: TGTGCCAGCAGTTTGTACACGGGTTTCACTGAAGCTTTCTTT. Translation gives CASSLYTGFTEAFF. The genes are TRBV28 and TRBJ1-1; unclear D gene. Germline V gene lookup returns CDR1 MDHEN and CDR2 SYDVKM. The CDR3 is 14 amino acids. Trimming pared 3 bases from V and 4 bases from J, leaving 12 bases between.

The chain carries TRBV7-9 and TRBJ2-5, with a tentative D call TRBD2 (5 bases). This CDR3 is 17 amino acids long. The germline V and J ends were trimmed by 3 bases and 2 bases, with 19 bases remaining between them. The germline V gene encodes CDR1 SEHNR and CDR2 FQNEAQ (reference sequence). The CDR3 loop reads CASSFAAPSGYQETQYF. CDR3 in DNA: TGTGCCAGCAGCTTCGCAGCTCCTTCGGGGTATCAAGAGACCCAGTACTTC.